The T cell receptor (beta chain) described here comes from a study of human T cells and chemical hapten exposure. Study context: Throughout a study of roughly 24 weeks, patients underwent weekly scalp administration of diphenylcyclopropenone doses.

Authors' methods: TCRs per sample had a median of approximately 96,000 and ranged from 23,224 to 690,600. TCRdb passed the RACE reads through MiXCR, listing each CDR3 protein once. In this record, the V and J calls reflect TCRdb's handling and not the investigators' own analysis. The data show fewer than 200,000 distinct CDR3 sequences, 28% seen once. The time point was: patch test 3, about 24 weeks after DPC sensitization. Stated treatment: therapeutic diphenylcyclopropenone sensitization with weekly scalp DPC. The study drew its donors from alopecia patients who were 18 to 70 years old and suitable for DPC. The germline V gene encodes CDR1 MGHRA and CDR2 YSYEKL. The V end was cut by 3 bases, the J end by 8 bases, with 7 bases between. This CDR3 spans 12 amino acids.

Specimen: whole blood, collected in connection with sensitization to the hapten diphenylcyclopropenone (DPC). The chain has TRBV4-1 and TRBJ1-4; D gene unclear. This clonotype was obtained from a woman between 18 and 30 years old with alopecia areata. Some clones in this sample may be carry-over from other donors' samples. The CDR3 coding sequence is TGCGCCAGCAGCCATCCCAGGGAAAAACTGTTTTTT. It translates to CASSHPREKLFF.